This TCR beta chain was sequenced for a study of T cell repertoires in cytomegalovirus infection. Notes on this clonotype: Its cognate antigen is unknown.

The CDR3 contains 14 residues. Trimming pared 3 bases from V and 5 bases from J, leaving 11 bases between. Germline V lookup: CDR1 MNHEY, CDR2 SVGEGT. A single record per CDR3 protein comes from TCRdb applying MiXCR to the reads. The sample has 200,000 to 250,000 distinct CDR3 sequences, 38% seen once; the top ten hold around 60%. Sequenced material: CD8+ T cells from cultured PBMCs, taken from culture after CMV antigen stimulation. The chain links TRBV6-2 or TRBV6-3 to TRBJ2-1; no clear D. This sequence was found in a human donor in good health (CMV status not recorded). Some clones in this sample may be carry-over from other donors' samples. CDR3 sequence reads: CASSYGGTNNEQFF. CDR3 sequence (DNA): TGTGCCAGCAGTTATGGCGGTACCAACAATGAGCAGTTCTTC.